These T cell receptor beta chains were read from a single sample in a study of radiotherapy plus CTLA-4 blockade in lung cancer. The table came from immunoSEQ multiplex PCR; TCRdb's copy has only in-frame clones and leaves some out. The sample has some 94,000 clones; approximately 80% are singletons. The sample in question was peripheral blood, obtained from a patient treated with radiotherapy plus ipilimumab. The receptors originated from a human donor with non-small cell lung cancer that progressed on radiotherapy plus ipilimumab. CDR3s include the opening cysteine and the closing phenylalanine or tryptophan. Not every row has a clone size; where given, it reads once, few, many or a size class.

cdr3_length v_call clone_size cdr3_aa
15 TRBV5-8 . CASSLHGPGANVLTF
15 TRBV19 . CATKLDRTQYNEQFF
13 TRBV30 . CAWSVGGDQPQHF
11 TRBV20-1 . CSASGAYEQYF
16 TRBV11-2 few CASSLAPSSPYNEQFF
14 TRBV2 few CASQRLADTDTQYF
15 TRBV28 . CASRSDRTVNTEAFF
19 TRBV28 . CASTTLITSGRGGTDTQYF
14 TRBV4-2 . CASSLGVSGNTIYF
16 TRBV19 . CARPKDKKGHGYGYTF
15 TRBV29-1 . CSVVPTSGIVDEQFF
14 TRBV10-3 . CAIRGGGENTEAFF
12 TRBV6-6 . CASSARGQPQHF
18 TRBV19 once CASSWRTGGWSGANVLTF
12 TRBV6-5 . CASTLYTGELFF
16 TRBV18 . CASSPWNSNSGNTIYF
13 TRBV11-3 . CASSLDGINEQFF
14 TRBV21-1 . CAITTDRGPFVAFF
13 TRBV6-1 . CASSERGRYEQYF
16 TRBV7-2 . CASSLAGAGTYNEQFF
14 TRBV6-5 . CASSRRQGNQPQHF
16 TRBV4-1 few CASSTRTGGLSYEQYF
15 TRBV6-5 . CATRPGQGTNYGYTF
15 TRBV14 . CASSQDRGRDYGYTF
16 TRBV18 . CASSPSGAPEIYTQYF
15 TRBV18 once CASSRDRTWNTEAFF
16 TRBV27 . CASSLSSSTGVTEAFF
13 TRBV11-2 . CASSLSLQETQYF
13 TRBV6-5 once CASLDRFLGELFF
14 TRBV13 . CASSLGTYYNEQFF
11 TRBV20-1 few CSAPSYNEQFF
16 TRBV6-1 few CASSEWSRETYNEQFF
13 TRBV27 . CASSFDVTNEQFF
15 TRBV27 . CASSLGARWGDTQYF
15 TRBV7-3 . CASSLTGTNYNEQFF
15 TRBV5-1 . CASSLGGRAPDTQYF
16 TRBV27 . CASSLSVAGIYNEQFF
14 TRBV21-1 . CASSKAYSQETQYF
16 TRBV28 few CASNTPGGSVNEKLFF
11 TRBV7-9 . CASSLDYEQYF
16 TRBV27 few CASSTLPRTYQETQYF
15 TRBV19 . CASSKTGLNTGELFF
13 TRBV7-9 . CASSSSFGTEAFF
17 TRBV5-4 . CASSAESAGGPTGELFF
17 TRBV11-2 once CASSPQALVTLTYEQYF
15 TRBV4-1 . CASSPVGTGYSEAFF
13 TRBV29-1 . CSISGQGSYEQYF
14 TRBV7-8 once CASSLIWVGETQYF
15 TRBV9 . CASSVAPGLAGGLFF
14 TRBV7-9 . CASSSRDSSYEQYF
14 TRBV5-1 . CASSRTGADTEAFF
15 TRBV6-5 few CASSYQRGMVNEQFF
13 TRBV18 once CASSPTGQETQYF
17 TRBV9 once CASSPSYGDRVVTEAFF